Given below is one TCR beta chain in context. This CDR3 region has 15 residues. The V end was cut by 0 bases, the J end by 7 bases, with 15 bases between. Germline loops: CDR1 DFQATT, CDR2 SNEGSKA (reference sequence). Random hexamers primed reverse transcription of roughly 0.45 to 1 ug RNA. Amplification of TCR beta CDR3 across 54 Vbeta and 13 Jbeta was performed with immunoSEQ multiplex PCR. A single record per CDR3 protein comes from TCRdb applying MiXCR to the immunoSEQ multiplex PCR reads. Among approximately 200,000 distinct CDR3 sequences listed, 90% to 95% were seen once. CD8+ and CD4+ T cells from blood underwent TCR beta sequencing, which was carried out in a high-throughput format. This specimen comes from a study of CD8 T cells in Susac syndrome.

The TCR was taken from a human donor with multiple sclerosis. The chain employs TRBV20-1 and TRBJ1-4, with D perhaps matching TRBD1 (5 bases). The sample comprised CD4+ T cells from PBMCs. The CDR3 DNA reads TGCAGTGCTAGAGATCAGTCCGCCGGGGGTGAAAAACTGTTTTTT. Its translation: CSARDQSAGGEKLFF.